Listed below are T cell receptor beta chains from one sample, sequenced in a study of response to subunit inactivated influenza vaccine. TCRdb called the RT-PCR reads again in MiXCR, with one record for every CDR3 protein. The sample has some 500,000 distinct CDR3 sequences; 10% to 15% are singletons. The sample was PBMCs from blood, taken roughly 48 days after vaccination. All receptors come from a man aged 45-65 years who received an inactivated influenza vaccine. CDR3s include the opening cysteine and the closing phenylalanine or tryptophan. A D gene is named only where the DNA matches it firmly. A row's size may be missing; if present it is once, few, many or a size class.

J: TRBJ2-7
D: NA
length: 13
V: TRBV28
size: once
CDR3: CASSPPGTPSQYF
DNA: TGTGCCAGCAGTCCCCCAGGGACACCCTCGCAGTACTTC

J: TRBJ2-2
D: TRBD2
length: 16
V: TRBV6-2/TRBV6-3
size: NA
CDR3: CASSHSGRAWTGELFF
DNA: TGTGCCAGCAGTCATAGCGGGAGGGCCTGGACCGGGGAGCTGTTTTTT

J: TRBJ2-3
D: TRBD2
length: 14
V: TRBV20-1
size: many
CDR3: CSADGTSGGDTQYF
DNA: TGCAGTGCTGACGGGACTAGCGGGGGAGATACGCAGTATTTT

J: TRBJ2-1
D: NA
length: 15
V: TRBV27
size: many
CDR3: CASNSIGGGYNEQFF
DNA: TGTGCCAGCAATTCTATTGGAGGGGGATACAATGAGCAGTTCTTC

J: TRBJ2-5
D: NA
length: 14
V: TRBV20-1
size: few
CDR3: CSARVYHVRETQYF
DNA: TGCAGTGCTAGAGTTTACCACGTGAGGGAGACCCAGTACTTC

J: TRBJ2-5
D: NA
length: 13
V: TRBV6-2/TRBV6-3
size: few
CDR3: CASSYFHQETQYF
DNA: TGTGCCAGCAGTTACTTCCACCAAGAGACCCAGTACTTC

J: TRBJ1-5
D: NA
length: 15
V: TRBV12-3/TRBV12-4
size: NA
CDR3: CASSFRQGLWQPQHF
DNA: TGTGCCAGCAGTTTTCGGCAGGGTCTTTGGCAGCCCCAGCATTTT

J: TRBJ2-1
D: TRBD1
length: 15
V: TRBV5-5
size: many
CDR3: CASSTRGQGANEQFF
DNA: TGTGCCAGCAGCACGAGGGGACAGGGCGCAAATGAGCAGTTCTTC

J: TRBJ2-1
D: TRBD2
length: 13
V: TRBV7-9
size: few
CDR3: CASSFSGDVEQFF
DNA: TGTGCCAGCAGCTTTAGCGGGGATGTTGAGCAGTTCTTC

J: TRBJ2-1
D: TRBD2
length: 14
V: TRBV27
size: NA
CDR3: CASSLAGDGYEQFF
DNA: TGTGCCAGCAGTCTAGCGGGAGACGGTTATGAGCAGTTCTTC

J: TRBJ2-1
D: NA
length: 15
V: TRBV28
size: many
CDR3: CASSFRLKTYNEQFF
DNA: TGTGCCAGCAGTTTCAGGCTAAAGACCTACAATGAGCAGTTCTTC

J: TRBJ2-2
D: NA
length: 14
V: TRBV5-6
size: few
CDR3: CASSLPYRAGELFF
DNA: TGTGCCAGCAGCTTGCCATACAGGGCCGGGGAGCTGTTTTTT

J: TRBJ2-7
D: NA
length: 12
V: TRBV12-3/TRBV12-4
size: many
CDR3: CASSFGPNEQYF
DNA: TGTGCCAGCAGTTTTGGACCCAACGAGCAGTACTTC

J: TRBJ2-2
D: NA
length: 14
V: TRBV12-3/TRBV12-4
size: NA
CDR3: CASGVVLGAGELFF
DNA: TGTGCCAGCGGAGTCGTTCTTGGGGCCGGGGAGCTGTTTTTT

J: TRBJ2-7
D: NA
length: 14
V: TRBV27
size: few
CDR3: CASKARRNSYEQYF
DNA: TGTGCCAGCAAGGCAAGGCGGAACTCCTACGAGCAGTACTTC

J: TRBJ2-5
D: NA
length: 14
V: TRBV6-2/TRBV6-3
size: NA
CDR3: CASKKSWREETQYF
DNA: TGTGCCAGCAAGAAGAGTTGGCGGGAAGAGACCCAGTACTTC

J: TRBJ2-5
D: TRBD1
length: 13
V: TRBV10-3
size: few
CDR3: CAISPQGEETQYF
DNA: TGTGCCATCAGTCCACAGGGGGAAGAGACCCAGTACTTC

J: TRBJ2-1
D: TRBD2
length: 16
V: TRBV6-2/TRBV6-3
size: NA
CDR3: CASSYRTSGRVNEQFF
DNA: TGTGCCAGCAGTTACCGAACTAGCGGGCGGGTCAATGAGCAGTTCTTC

J: TRBJ2-5
D: TRBD2
length: 17
V: TRBV20-1
size: NA
CDR3: CCARGRSGAGGRETQYF
DNA: TGCTGTGCTAGAGGGCGGAGCGGGGCCGGGGGTAGGGAGACCCAGTACTTC

J: TRBJ1-4
D: NA
length: 15
V: TRBV15
size: few
CDR3: CATSRDLPSNEKLFF
DNA: TGTGCCACCAGCAGAGATCTTCCGTCGAATGAAAAACTGTTTTTT

J: TRBJ2-3
D: NA
length: 12
V: TRBV20-1
size: many
CDR3: CSASFGVDTQYF
DNA: TGCAGTGCTAGTTTTGGCGTGGATACGCAGTATTTT

J: TRBJ2-1
D: NA
length: 13
V: TRBV3-1
size: NA
CDR3: CASSPGSGREQFF
DNA: TGTGCCAGCAGCCCCGGATCAGGGCGTGAGCAGTTCTTC

J: TRBJ1-2
D: TRBD1
length: 13
V: TRBV27
size: many
CDR3: CASSFRQGDGYTF
DNA: TGTGCCAGCAGTTTCCGACAGGGAGATGGCTACACCTTC

J: TRBJ1-5
D: NA
length: 12
V: TRBV29-1
size: many
CDR3: CSVGHSNQPQHF
DNA: TGCAGCGTTGGCCACAGCAATCAGCCCCAGCATTTT

J: TRBJ2-3
D: NA
length: 17
V: TRBV3-1
size: few
CDR3: CASSQYEVALNTDTQYF
DNA: TGTGCCAGCAGCCAGTACGAGGTAGCGCTTAACACAGATACGCAGTATTTT